This T cell receptor (beta chain) stems from a study of T cell clusters in autoimmune cytopenias. Study observations and caveats: Active autoimmune hepatitis patients had almost three-fold fewer exclusive TRB clusters than healthy donors.

Measured by frequency, this clonotype is hyperexpanded. The antigen is undetermined. Each sample's input was approximately 270 ng genomic DNA, about 38,000 genome equivalents. There are 12 residues in the CDR3. CDR1 and CDR2 from the germline V gene are SQVTM and ANQGSEA. One tube held mixed TRB-A and TRB-B primer pools for touch-down PCR. After re-calling the multiplex PCR reads, TCRdb lists one entry per CDR3 protein, DNA absent. This table lists about 510 distinct CDR3 sequences. The same specimen was also included in a second study, on T cell repertoires in aging, cancer and after chemotherapy. This second study notes: Donors were grouped into six age bands spanning 30 or younger through 70 or older. Repeat sampling of healthy donors over several months to years showed clear clonal overlap. In each cancer cohort, median generation probability increased across chemotherapy, suggesting thymic output rebounded.

Sequenced material: peripheral blood. This TCR was sampled from a human donor in good health. The chain links TRBV29-1 to TRBJ1-2; the TCRdb call, TRBD1, lacks DNA for checking. The CDR3 spells CSVGGQLDGYTF. The complete variable domain, with remaining parts taken from reference TRBV29-1 and TRBJ1-2, reads SAVISQKPSRDICQRGTSLTIQCQVDSQVTMMFWYRQQPGQSLTLIATANQGSEATYESGFVIDKFPISRPNLTFSTLTVSNMSPEDSSIYLCSVGGQLDGYTFGSGTRLTVV.